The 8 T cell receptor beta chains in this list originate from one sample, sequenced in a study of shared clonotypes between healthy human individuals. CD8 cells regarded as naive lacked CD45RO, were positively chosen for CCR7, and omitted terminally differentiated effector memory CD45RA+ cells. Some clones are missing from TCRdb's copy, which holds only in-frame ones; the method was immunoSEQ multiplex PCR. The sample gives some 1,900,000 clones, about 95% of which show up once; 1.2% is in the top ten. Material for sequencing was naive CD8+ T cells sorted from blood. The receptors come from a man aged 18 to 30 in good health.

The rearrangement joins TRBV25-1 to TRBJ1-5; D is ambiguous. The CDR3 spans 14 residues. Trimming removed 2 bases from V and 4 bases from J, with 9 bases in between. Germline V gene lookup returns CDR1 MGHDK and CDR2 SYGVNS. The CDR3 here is CASSEGPENQPQHF. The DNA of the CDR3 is TGTGCCAGCAGTGAAGGACCTGAAAATCAGCCCCAGCATTTT.

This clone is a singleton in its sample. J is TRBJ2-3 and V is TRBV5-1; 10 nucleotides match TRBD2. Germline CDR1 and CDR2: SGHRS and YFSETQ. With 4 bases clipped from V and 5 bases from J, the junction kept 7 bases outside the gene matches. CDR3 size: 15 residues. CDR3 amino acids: CASSEVAGGVDTQYF. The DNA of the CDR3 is TGCGCCAGCAGCGAAGTAGCGGGAGGAGTAGATACGCAGTATTTT.

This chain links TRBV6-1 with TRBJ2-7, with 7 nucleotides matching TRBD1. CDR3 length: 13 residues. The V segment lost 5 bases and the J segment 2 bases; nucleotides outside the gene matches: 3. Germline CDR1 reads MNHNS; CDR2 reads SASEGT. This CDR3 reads CASSPQGPYEQYF. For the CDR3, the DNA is TGTGCCAGCAGTCCACAGGGGCCCTACGAGCAGTACTTC.

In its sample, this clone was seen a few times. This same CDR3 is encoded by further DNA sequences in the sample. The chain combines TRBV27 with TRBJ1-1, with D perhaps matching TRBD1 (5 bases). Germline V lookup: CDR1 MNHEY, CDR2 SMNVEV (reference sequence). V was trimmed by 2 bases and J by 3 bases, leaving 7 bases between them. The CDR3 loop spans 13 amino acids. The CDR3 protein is CASSLGGDTEAFF. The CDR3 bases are TGTGCCAGCAGTTTAGGAGGGGACACTGAAGCTTTCTTT.

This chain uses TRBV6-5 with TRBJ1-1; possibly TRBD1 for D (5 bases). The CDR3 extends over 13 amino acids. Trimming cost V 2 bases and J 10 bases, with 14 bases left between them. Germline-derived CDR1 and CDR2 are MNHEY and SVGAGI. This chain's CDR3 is CASSYGQGVIAFF. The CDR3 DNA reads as TGTGCCAGCAGTTACGGGCAGGGAGTTATAGCTTTCTTT.

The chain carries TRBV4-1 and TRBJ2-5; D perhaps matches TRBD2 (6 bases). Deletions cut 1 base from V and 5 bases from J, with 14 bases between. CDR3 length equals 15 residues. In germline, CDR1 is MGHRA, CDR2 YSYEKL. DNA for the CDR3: TGCGCCAGCAGCCAAGCCACCGGACTAATGGAGACCCAGTACTTC. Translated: CASSQATGLMETQYF.

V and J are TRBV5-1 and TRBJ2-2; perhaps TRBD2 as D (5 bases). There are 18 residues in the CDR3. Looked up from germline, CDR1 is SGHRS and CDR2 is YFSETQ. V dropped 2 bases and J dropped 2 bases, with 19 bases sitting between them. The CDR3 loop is CASSLAEEDLANTGELFF. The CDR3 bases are TGCGCCAGCAGCTTAGCGGAGGAGGATTTAGCAAACACCGGGGAGCTGTTTTTT.

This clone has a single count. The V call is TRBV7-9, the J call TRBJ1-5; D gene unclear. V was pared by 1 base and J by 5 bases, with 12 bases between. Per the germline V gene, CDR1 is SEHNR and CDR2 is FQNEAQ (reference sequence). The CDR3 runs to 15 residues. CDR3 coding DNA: TGTGCCAGCAGCTTAGGACGTGATCCCTATCAGCCCCAGCATTTT. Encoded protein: CASSLGRDPYQPQHF.